These 27 T cell receptor beta chains share one sample of origin, sequenced in a study of cytomegalovirus exposure and HLA in healthy donors. Primers for the PCR totalled 60 Vbeta and 13 Jbeta. This table comes from immunoSEQ multiplex PCR, and its TCRdb copy is limited to in-frame clones, with some not included. The table includes some 120,000 clones, about four fifths detected once. The sequencing sample was made of PBMCs. These receptors were taken from a man between 25 and 39 years old in good health and CMV-seronegative.

The chain links TRBV5-1 to TRBJ2-7; D is perhaps TRBD1 (5 bases). V was cut by 2 bases and J by 5 bases, with 11 bases left in between. This CDR3 has 13 amino acids. CDR1 is SGHRS, CDR2 YFSETQ, per germline. The CDR3 nucleotides are TGCGCCAGCAGCTTTGCAGGGTCTAACGAGCAGTACTTC. Its protein product is CASSFAGSNEQYF. Full variable domain (rest looked up from reference TRBV5-1 and TRBJ2-7): KAGVTQTPRYLIKTRGQQVTLSCSPISGHRSVSWYQQTPGQGLQFLFEYFSETQRNKGNFPGRFSGRQFSNSRSEMNVSTLELGDSALYLCASSFAGSNEQYFGPGTRLTVT.

V gene TRBV28 combines with J gene TRBJ1-2; 9 bases are a match to TRBD1. The trim removed 8 bases at V and 4 bases at J, leaving 8 bases unmatched. CDR3 length: 14 amino acids. CDR1 and CDR2 from the germline V gene are MDHEN and SYDVKM. The CDR3, as DNA: TGTGCCAGCCGCTCGTTGGACAGGGGCTATGGCTACACCTTC. Residues: CASRSLDRGYGYTF.

The genes are TRBV4-2 and TRBJ2-5, with 8 bases matching TRBD2. The J segment lost 0 bases and the V segment lost 0 bases, leaving 0 bases of the junction unmatched. The CDR3 has 15 amino acids. CDR1 LGHNA and CDR2 YNFKEQ come from the germline V gene. CDR3 sequence: CASSQERGDQETQYF. The DNA for the CDR3 is TGTGCCAGCAGCCAAGAGCGGGGGGACCAAGAGACCCAGTACTTC.

The chain joins TRBV27 to TRBJ2-1; 12 bases are a match to TRBD2. The CDR3 totals 16 residues. With 6 bases clipped from V and 6 bases from J, the junction kept 9 bases outside the gene matches. Germline V CDR1 and CDR2: MNHEY, SMNVEV (reference sequence). The CDR3 DNA sequence: TGTGCCAGCAGGGAAACTAGCGGGAGGCCTTTCAATGAGCAGTTCTTC. Translating gives CASRETSGRPFNEQFF.

The count of this clone is one. The chain uses TRBV10-3 and TRBJ1-5, with D maybe TRBD1 (6 bases). This CDR3 spans 17 amino acids. Looked up from germline, CDR1 is ENHRY and CDR2 is SYGVKD. V lost 0 bases and J lost 5, with 17 bases in between. CDR3 sequence reads: CAISESGAGANYQPQHF. CDR3 coding DNA: TGTGCCATCAGTGAGTCGGGGGCGGGTGCTAATTATCAGCCCCAGCATTTT.

This clone was detected once. The rearrangement uses TRBV27 and TRBJ2-1, with D perhaps TRBD2 (5 bases). Looked up from germline, CDR1 is MNHEY and CDR2 is SMNVEV (reference sequence). The germline V and J ends were trimmed by 2 bases and 5 bases, with 10 bases remaining between them. The CDR3 is made up of 14 amino acids. The CDR3 spells CASSLRSGNNEQFF. In nucleotides, the CDR3 is TGTGCCAGCAGTTTAAGATCCGGGAACAATGAGCAGTTCTTC.

This chain joins TRBV9 and TRBJ1-1, with D hard to call. The CDR3 has 14 residues. Trimming removed 0 bases from V and 2 bases from J, with 8 bases in between. The germline CDR1 and CDR2 sequences are SGDLS and YYNGEE. The CDR3 DNA reads as TGTGCCAGCAGCGTAGAGGCGGGTAACACTGAAGCTTTCTTT. This codes for CASSVEAGNTEAFF.

By proportion, this clone is medium-sized. This sample includes further DNA sequences coding for the same CDR3. The chain couples TRBV30 to TRBJ1-1, with TRBD1 identical over 7 bases. In germline, CDR1 is GTSNPN, CDR2 SVGIG (reference sequence). Trimming cost V 1 base and J 9 bases; bases outside gene matches: 8. The CDR3 covers 13 residues. DNA of the CDR3: TGTGCCTGGAGTGCCGAGATGACAGGGCAAGCTTTCTTT. As protein: CAWSAEMTGQAFF.

V is TRBV4-2 and J is TRBJ2-1; TRBD2 might be the D (6 bases). The V end was cut by 2 bases, the J end by 5 bases, with 22 bases between. Germline V CDR1 and CDR2: LGHNA, YNFKEQ. The CDR3 has 18 amino acids. The CDR3 here is CASSQHPPRGPTDNEQFF. CDR3 nucleotide sequence: TGTGCCAGCAGCCAACACCCCCCGCGGGGACCTACCGACAATGAGCAGTTCTTC.

This clone has a handful of counts. V usage is TRBV10-3 and J usage is TRBJ1-1; 7 bases are a match to TRBD1. The CDR3 is 13 residues long. After removal of 10 bases from V and 0 bases from J, the junction contained 5 bases not matched to a gene. Germline V gene lookup returns CDR1 ENHRY and CDR2 SYGVKD. The CDR3 here is CARSTGMNTEAFF. CDR3 coding DNA: TGTGCCAGATCGACAGGGATGAACACTGAAGCTTTCTTT.

The gene calls are TRBV4-2 and TRBJ2-7; tentatively, D is TRBD2 (6 bases). Germline V CDR1 and CDR2: LGHNA, YNFKEQ. CDR3 size: 16 residues. The germline V and J ends were trimmed by 4 bases and 6 bases, with 22 bases remaining between them. The DNA of the CDR3 is TGTGCCAGCAGCCCCGCACGGTCGGGATGGAGGGGCGAGCAGTACTTC. This sequence encodes CASSPARSGWRGEQYF.

This chain joins TRBV5-1 and TRBJ2-3, with 10 positions matching TRBD2. The CDR3 is 15 residues long. Germline trimming cut 1 base from V and 5 bases from J; bases unmatched to any gene: 4. Germline values: CDR1 SGHRS, CDR2 YFSETQ. CDR3 in amino acids: CASSLIVAGGDTQYF. CDR3 nucleotide sequence: TGCGCCAGCAGCTTGATAGTAGCGGGAGGAGATACGCAGTATTTT. Together with reference TRBV5-1 and TRBJ2-3, the CDR3 gives the full variable domain: KAGVTQTPRYLIKTRGQQVTLSCSPISGHRSVSWYQQTPGQGLQFLFEYFSETQRNKGNFPGRFSGRQFSNSRSEMNVSTLELGDSALYLCASSLIVAGGDTQYFGPGTRLTVL.

Only a few counts were recorded for this clone. The CDR3 here is CASSSRAAYGYTF. DNA for the CDR3: TGTGCCAGCAGCTCGCGGGCCGCCTATGGCTACACCTTC. This rearrangement joins TRBV6-5 to TRBJ1-2, with no clear D. V was pared by 6 bases and J by 4 bases, with 12 bases between. Germline CDR1 MNHEY, CDR2 SVGAGI. The CDR3 is made up of 13 amino acids.

The chain uses TRBV6-5 and TRBJ2-7, with 7 bases identical to TRBD1. Germline CDR1 reads MNHEY; CDR2 reads SVGAGI. Germline trimming cut 5 bases from V and 3 bases from J; bases unmatched to any gene: 1. The CDR3 totals 12 residues. CDR3 in amino acids: CASSRDSYEQYF. The CDR3 nucleotides are TGTGCCAGCAGTAGGGACAGCTACGAGCAGTACTTC.

The chain couples TRBV4-3 to TRBJ1-2; D is ambiguous. Trimming cost V 0 bases and J 0 bases, with 5 bases left between them. The CDR3 has 14 amino acids. Germline V lookup: CDR1 LGHNA, CDR2 YSLEER. CDR3 residues: CASSQDTANYGYTF. The CDR3 bases are TGCGCCAGCAGCCAAGATACGGCTAACTATGGCTACACCTTC.

This clone is a singleton in its sample. The rearrangement joins TRBV5-1 to TRBJ2-3; 9 positions match TRBD2. V lost 0 bases to trimming and J lost 0 bases; unmatched junction nucleotides: 2. CDR1 is SGHRS and CDR2 is YFSETQ in the germline V gene. The length of the CDR3 is 16 residues. In DNA form, the CDR3 reads TGCGCCAGCAGCTTGGGACTAGCGGCTAGCACAGATACGCAGTATTTT. Translation gives CASSLGLAASTDTQYF.

The chain joins TRBV29-1 to TRBJ1-4; weak D call: TRBD1 (5 bases). Germline CDR1 SQVTM, CDR2 ANQGSEA. This CDR3 is 15 amino acids long. The V gene lost 1 base and the J gene lost 2 bases, with 11 bases spanning the gap. The CDR3 here is CSVEGVGGTNEKLFF. The CDR3 DNA follows: TGCAGCGTTGAAGGGGTCGGGGGGACTAATGAAAAACTGTTTTTT.

V and J are TRBV15 and TRBJ1-5; D gene uncertain. CDR1 is LNHNV and CDR2 is YYDKDF in the germline V gene (reference sequence). The CDR3 has 13 residues. V lost 3 bases, J lost 6 bases, and 9 bases lay in between. CDR3 amino acids: CATSRESSQPQHF. CDR3 DNA sequence: TGTGCCACCAGCAGGGAGTCAAGTCAGCCCCAGCATTTT.

The J gene is TRBJ2-1, the V gene TRBV6-6, with 10 nucleotides matching TRBD1. CDR3 length equals 12 residues. Trimming removed 0 bases from V and 14 bases from J; junction bases left unmatched: 1. Germline loops: CDR1 MNHNY, CDR2 SVGAGI (reference sequence). The CDR3 protein is CASSYSGTGEFF. CDR3 nucleotide sequence: TGTGCCAGCAGTTACTCCGGGACAGGGGAGTTCTTC.

The chain joins TRBV28 to TRBJ2-1, with a weak D call TRBD1 (5 bases). Germline assignment: CDR1 MDHEN and CDR2 SYDVKM. The CDR3 has 17 amino acids. V lost 5 bases and J 5 bases, leaving 22 bases between the germline ends. CDR3: CASSAPDRVGDDNEQFF. The CDR3 DNA follows: TGTGCCAGCAGTGCACCGGACCGGGTAGGGGATGACAATGAGCAGTTCTTC.

The chain couples TRBV28 to TRBJ1-2, with D perhaps matching TRBD1 (5 bases). Trimming took 6 bases from V and 5 from J, leaving 16 bases between them. Per the germline V gene, CDR1 is MDHEN and CDR2 is SYDVKM. The CDR3 has 14 amino acids. The CDR3 loop reads CASSLAREIYGYTF. The DNA for the CDR3 is TGTGCCAGCAGCCTGGCCAGGGAAATATATGGCTACACCTTC.

The gene calls are TRBV9 and TRBJ2-3; 12 bases map to TRBD2. The CDR3 loop spans 16 amino acids. Germline V gene data show CDR1 as SGDLS and CDR2 as YYNGEE. J was trimmed by 5 bases and V by 3 bases; bases with no gene match: 7. CDR3 amino acids: CASSGASGGAGDTQYF. CDR3 sequence (DNA): TGTGCCAGCAGCGGAGCTAGCGGGGGGGCCGGAGATACGCAGTATTTT.

The chain links TRBV18 to TRBJ1-5; 8 positions agree with TRBD1. V lost 4 bases, J lost 5 bases, and 4 bases stayed unmatched. This CDR3 spans 14 amino acids. The germline V gene encodes CDR1 KGHSH and CDR2 LQKENI. The CDR3 region is CASSQDRVDQPQHF. The CDR3 DNA sequence: TGTGCCAGCTCACAGGACAGGGTGGATCAGCCCCAGCATTTT.

J is TRBJ2-5 and V is TRBV28; 9 positions match TRBD2. Trimming at V came to 6 bases and at J to 4 bases, leaving 21 bases not matched to a gene. CDR1 and CDR2 (germline): MDHEN, SYDVKM. The CDR3 covers 19 residues. For the CDR3, the DNA is TGTGCCAGCAGCCCGCCTATCCTAAAGCGGGAGGCGAGGGGAGAGACCCAGTACTTC. It encodes CASSPPILKREARGETQYF.

This clone has a handful of counts. This chain uses TRBV5-1 with TRBJ1-2; no definite D call. Germline lookup yields CDR1 SGHRS and CDR2 YFSETQ. Trimming pared 8 bases from V and 1 base from J, leaving 9 bases between. The CDR3 has 12 residues. CDR3 sequence: CASRADNYGYTF. In nucleotides, the CDR3 is TGCGCCAGTAGAGCTGATAACTATGGCTACACCTTC.

The chain has TRBV28 and TRBJ2-1; D remains unclear. CDR3 length: 13 amino acids. V dropped 3 bases and J dropped 7 bases, with 10 bases sitting between them. In germline, CDR1 is MDHEN, CDR2 SYDVKM. The CDR3 DNA reads TGTGCCAGCAGTTTTAATTCCGGGAATGAGCAGTTCTTC. It encodes CASSFNSGNEQFF.

This clone was counted a single time. The gene calls are TRBV5-1 and TRBJ1-1; TRBD1 matches 7 bases. The V and J ends lost 3 bases and 4 bases, in that order; junction bases with no gene match: 6. Germline V lookup: CDR1 SGHRS, CDR2 YFSETQ. CDR3 size: 14 residues. The DNA for the CDR3 is TGCGCCAGCAGCTCAGGGGGTATGGGCACTGAAGCTTTCTTT. Its protein product is CASSSGGMGTEAFF.